This is a list of T cell receptor beta chains from one sample in a study of blood T cell repertoires in COVID-19. Using immunoSEQ multiplex PCR, the repertoire was profiled, and TCRdb retains in-frame clones only, with some absent. The table lists around 280,000 clones, 87% of them singletons. Sequenced sample: PBMCs or T cells enriched from blood (not recorded which). Receptors originate from a woman aged 40 to 50 who had recovered from COVID-19. Each CDR3 is given with its conserved first and last residue. The D gene is left open where the match is weak. The size field is filled for only some rows; it gives once, few, many or a size class.

size,V,J,D,CDR3,DNA
.,TRBV5-4,TRBJ2-1,.,CASSPLPVGYNEQFF,TGTGCCAGCAGCCCACTACCGGTTGGGTACAATGAGCAGTTCTTC
.,TRBV7-9,TRBJ1-2,.,CASGGGDYGYTF,TGTGCCAGCGGTGGCGGTGATTATGGCTACACCTTC
.,TRBV5-1,TRBJ2-7,TRBD2,CASSITSGRGQGEQYF,TGCGCCAGCAGCATCACTAGCGGGAGGGGGCAGGGCGAGCAGTACTTC
.,TRBV3-1/TRBV3-2,TRBJ2-1,.,CASSQGEGGGTFF,TGTGCCAGCAGCCAAGGGGAAGGAGGCGGGACGTTCTTC
.,TRBV7-9,TRBJ1-3,TRBD1,CASSRRQGKNTIYF,TGTGCCAGCAGCCGAAGACAGGGAAAAAACACCATATATTTT
.,TRBV7-2,TRBJ2-7,TRBD2,CASSLVFAGGPIGYEQYF,TGTGCCAGCAGCTTAGTTTTTGCGGGAGGGCCTATAGGATACGAGCAGTACTTC
.,TRBV30,TRBJ1-2,TRBD1,CAWSQQGAGGYTF,TGTGCCTGGAGTCAACAGGGGGCAGGTGGCTACACCTTC
.,TRBV2,TRBJ2-3,TRBD2,CASSEGAGRAGDTQYF,TGTGCCAGCAGTGAGGGGGCCGGGAGGGCCGGAGATACGCAGTATTTT
.,TRBV7-2,TRBJ2-7,TRBD1,CASSLGGQGASSYEQYF,TGTGCCAGCAGCTTAGGTGGACAGGGGGCGAGCTCCTACGAGCAGTACTTC
.,TRBV11-2,TRBJ2-7,.,CASSLVASPSSYEQYF,TGTGCCAGCAGCTTGGTGGCTAGCCCGAGCTCCTACGAGCAGTACTTC
.,TRBV9,TRBJ1-6,TRBD1,CASNEEDRGNSPLHF,TGTGCCAGCAACGAGGAGGACAGGGGTAATTCACCCCTCCACTTT
.,TRBV28,TRBJ1-2,TRBD1,CASSFLPRQGDWSGYTF,TGTGCCAGCAGTTTCCTCCCCCGACAGGGAGATTGGAGTGGCTACACCTTC
.,TRBV19,TRBJ1-4,.,CASREGGEKLFF,TGTGCCAGTCGCGAGGGTGGGGAAAAACTGTTTTTT
.,TRBV28,TRBJ1-1,.,CASSLRQEGAEAFF,TGTGCCAGCAGTTTAAGACAGGAAGGGGCCGAAGCTTTCTTT
.,TRBV6-5,TRBJ1-5,.,CASSYSVVSTQHF,TGTGCCAGCAGTTACTCGGTAGTTTCGACCCAGCATTTT
.,TRBV27,TRBJ2-2,TRBD2,CASRVWPSGSFGELFF,TGTGCCAGCAGGGTGTGGCCTAGCGGGAGTTTTGGGGAGCTGTTTTTT
.,TRBV29-1,TRBJ2-2,TRBD1,CSVLGTVTNTGELFF,TGCAGCGTCCTTGGGACAGTAACGAACACCGGGGAGCTGTTTTTT
.,TRBV5-1,TRBJ1-1,.,CASPPRGNGDTEAFF,TGCGCCAGCCCCCCCCGAGGCAACGGGGACACTGAAGCTTTCTTT
.,TRBV14,TRBJ2-2,TRBD1,CASSRPRDRFTGELFF,TGTGCCAGCAGCCGACCCCGGGACAGATTCACCGGGGAGCTGTTTTTT
.,TRBV5-1,TRBJ2-3,.,CASSLKFTDTQYF,TGCGCCAGCAGCCTTAAATTCACAGATACGCAGTATTTT
.,TRBV7-9,TRBJ1-2,.,CASSLVVRGYGYTF,TGTGCCAGCAGCTTAGTGGTCAGGGGCTATGGCTACACCTTC
.,TRBV7-9,TRBJ2-7,.,CASRGPYSYEQYF,TGTGCCAGCAGGGGGCCTTACTCTTACGAGCAGTACTTC
.,TRBV28,TRBJ2-7,TRBD1,CASSPGTGRYEQYF,TGTGCCAGCAGTCCAGGGACAGGGAGATACGAGCAGTACTTC
once,TRBV4-3,TRBJ2-6,.,CASSQDYGRGFGNNVLTF,TGCGCCAGCAGCCAAGATTATGGGCGTGGATTCGGTAACAACGTCCTGACTTTC
once,TRBV10-2,TRBJ2-3,TRBD2,CASTSAGGRTDTQYF,TGCGCCAGCACCTCAGCGGGAGGTAGGACAGATACGCAGTATTTT
.,TRBV28,TRBJ2-6,.,CASSPESLSGANVLTF,TGCGCCAGCAGTCCAGAATCGTTGTCTGGGGCCAACGTCCTGACTTTC
.,TRBV6-2/TRBV6-3,TRBJ2-1,.,CASSYTRTERNEQFF,TGTGCCAGCAGTTACACTCGGACAGAAAGGAATGAGCAGTTCTTC
.,TRBV11-3,TRBJ1-1,TRBD1,CASSLDRETEAFF,TGTGCCAGCAGCTTGGACAGGGAAACTGAAGCTTTCTTT
.,TRBV18,TRBJ1-2,.,CASSPQHPSGYDGYTF,TGTGCCAGCTCACCCCAACACCCCTCCGGGTATGATGGCTACACCTTC